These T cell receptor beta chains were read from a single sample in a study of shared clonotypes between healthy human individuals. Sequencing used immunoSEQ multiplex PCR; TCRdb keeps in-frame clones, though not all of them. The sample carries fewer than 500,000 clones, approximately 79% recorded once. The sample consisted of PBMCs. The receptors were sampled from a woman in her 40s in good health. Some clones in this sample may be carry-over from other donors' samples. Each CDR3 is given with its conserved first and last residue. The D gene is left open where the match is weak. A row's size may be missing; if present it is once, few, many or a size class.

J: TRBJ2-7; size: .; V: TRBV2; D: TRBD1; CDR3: CASNPDRGYEQYF; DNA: TGTGCCAGCAACCCGGACAGGGGGTACGAGCAGTACTTC
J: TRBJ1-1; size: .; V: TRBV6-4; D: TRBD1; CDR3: CASSSGQGGTEAFF; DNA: TGTGCCAGCAGTTCCGGACAGGGAGGCACTGAAGCTTTCTTT
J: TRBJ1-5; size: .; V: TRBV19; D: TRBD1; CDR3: CATSPVRGLQPQHF; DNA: TGTGCCACTAGCCCAGTCAGGGGGCTTCAGCCCCAGCATTTT
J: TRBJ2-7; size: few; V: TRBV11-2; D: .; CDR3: CASSLDGKDYEQYF; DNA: TGTGCCAGCAGCTTAGATGGGAAGGACTACGAGCAGTACTTC
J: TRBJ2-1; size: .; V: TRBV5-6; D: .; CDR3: CASSSRLLSYNEQFF; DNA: TGTGCCAGCAGCTCGCGACTACTCTCCTACAATGAGCAGTTCTTC
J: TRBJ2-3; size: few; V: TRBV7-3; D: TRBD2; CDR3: CASSLSLAGGGDTQYF; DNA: TGTGCCAGCAGCTTAAGCCTAGCGGGAGGAGGAGATACGCAGTATTTT
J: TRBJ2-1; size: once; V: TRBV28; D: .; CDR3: CASSSGARNEQFF; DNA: TGTGCCAGCAGTTCGGGGGCGCGGAATGAGCAGTTCTTC
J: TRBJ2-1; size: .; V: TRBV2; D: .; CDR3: CASRTGIQFF; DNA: TGTGCCAGCCGAACCGGGATCCAGTTCTTC
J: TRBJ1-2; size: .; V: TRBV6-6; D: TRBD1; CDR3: CASSYHSQGEGGYTF; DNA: TGTGCCAGCAGTTACCACTCACAGGGGGAGGGTGGCTACACCTTC
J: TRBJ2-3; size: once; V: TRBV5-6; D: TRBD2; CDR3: CASSLMTSGVTDTQYF; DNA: TGTGCCAGCAGCCTCATGACTAGCGGGGTTACAGATACGCAGTATTTT
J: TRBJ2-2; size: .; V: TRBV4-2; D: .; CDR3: CASSQGVIGSSGELFF; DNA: TGTGCCAGCAGCCAAGGGGTAATCGGGAGTTCCGGGGAGCTGTTTTTT
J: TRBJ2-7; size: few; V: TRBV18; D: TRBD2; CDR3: CASSPLPAGGPGDEQYF; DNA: TGTGCCAGCTCACCACTCCCAGCGGGAGGGCCGGGGGACGAGCAGTACTTC
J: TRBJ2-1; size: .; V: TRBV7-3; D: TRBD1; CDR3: CASSLTGQGNEQFF; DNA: TGTGCCAGCAGCTTAACCGGACAGGGCAATGAGCAGTTCTTC
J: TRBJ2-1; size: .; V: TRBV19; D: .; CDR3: CASSRQGAGAGRLLYNEQFF; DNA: TGTGCCAGTAGTCGCCAGGGGGCGGGAGCAGGAAGACTCCTATACAATGAGCAGTTCTTC
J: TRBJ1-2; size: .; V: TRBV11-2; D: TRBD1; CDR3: CASSLGPDRGGGYTF; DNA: TGTGCCAGCAGCTTGGGACCAGACAGGGGAGGAGGCTACACCTTC
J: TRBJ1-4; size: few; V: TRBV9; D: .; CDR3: CASSVGDTNEKLFF; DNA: TGTGCCAGCAGCGTAGGGGACACGAATGAAAAACTGTTTTTT
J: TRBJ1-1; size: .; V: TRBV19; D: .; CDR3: CASSIYGNTEAFF; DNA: TGTGCCAGTAGTATCTATGGGAACACTGAAGCTTTCTTT
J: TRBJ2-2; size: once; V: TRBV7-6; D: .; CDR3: CASTSTDDTGELFF; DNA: TGTGCCAGCACCTCGACAGATGACACCGGGGAGCTGTTTTTT
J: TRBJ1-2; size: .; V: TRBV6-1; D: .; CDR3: CASSADSRRWANYGYTF; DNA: TGTGCCAGCAGTGCTGACAGCCGGCGCTGGGCTAACTATGGCTACACCTTC
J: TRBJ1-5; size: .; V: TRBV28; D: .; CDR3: CASSQPGFNQPQHF; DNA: TGTGCCAGCAGTCAGCCGGGGTTCAATCAGCCCCAGCATTTT
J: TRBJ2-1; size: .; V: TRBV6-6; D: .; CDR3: CASSYAGASNEQFF; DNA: TGTGCCAGCAGTTACGCCGGAGCTTCCAATGAGCAGTTCTTC
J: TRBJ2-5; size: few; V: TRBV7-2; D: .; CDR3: CASSLSRPETQYF; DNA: TGTGCCAGCAGCTTATCTAGGCCAGAGACCCAGTACTTC
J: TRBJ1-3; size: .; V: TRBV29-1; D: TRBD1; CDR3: CSVDLGQGFGNTIYF; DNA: TGCAGCGTTGACCTCGGACAGGGGTTTGGAAACACCATATATTTT
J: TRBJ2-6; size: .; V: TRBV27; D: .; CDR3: CASSFMTGAGANVLTF; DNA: TGTGCCAGCAGTTTTATGACCGGGGCTGGGGCCAACGTCCTGACTTTC
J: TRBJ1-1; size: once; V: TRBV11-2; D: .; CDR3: CASSLVAGVGTEAFF; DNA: TGTGCCAGCAGCTTAGTGGCAGGGGTGGGAACTGAAGCTTTCTTT
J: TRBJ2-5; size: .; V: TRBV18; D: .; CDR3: CASSPGLQETQYF; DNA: TGTGCCAGCTCACCAGGTCTACAAGAGACCCAGTACTTC